This T cell receptor (beta chain) was recovered during a study of technical replicates of blood from a few donors. Germline V gene lookup returns CDR1 SGHDT and CDR2 YYEEEE. V was clipped by 3 bases and J by 4 bases; unmatched bases: 4. The CDR3 sequence is 16 residues long. Sequencing used immunoSEQ multiplex PCR; TCRdb keeps in-frame clones, though not all of them. The sample carries 12,000 or so clones, almost 95% recorded once. The sequenced material came from PBMCs. This TCR was sampled from a human donor in good health. The gene calls are TRBV5-6 and TRBJ2-2; 12 nucleotides line up with TRBD2. CDR3: CASSSSGRALTGELFF. As DNA, the CDR3 is TGTGCCAGCAGCTCTAGCGGGAGGGCCCTCACCGGGGAGCTGTTTTTT.